This T cell receptor (beta chain) was retrieved from a study of blood T cell repertoires in COVID-19. Across the study: PBMCs, B-cell-depleted T cells, or T cells were the source of the cDNA or gDNA that made up the material.

Methods used by the authors: Amplifying reference gene primers gave estimates of nucleated cell counts. Here immunoSEQ multiplex PCR was the method, and the copy in TCRdb shows in-frame clones only, minus some. V and J calls and clone size are copied from that table; D and trimming were computed from the DNA. In the table there are roughly 220,000 clones, around 80% of which are singletons. The clonotype was recovered from a woman between 40 and 55 years old who had recovered from COVID-19. The material sequenced was peripheral blood.

CDR3 nucleotide sequence: TGTGCCAGCTCAGCAACAGGGGTTGGCCCTGAAAAACTGTTTTTT. This gives the protein CASSATGVGPEKLFF. V usage is TRBV18 and J usage is TRBJ1-4; the match to TRBD1 covers 7 bases. CDR3 size: 15 residues. Germline loops: CDR1 KGHSH, CDR2 LQKENI. V shed 5 bases, J shed 7 bases, and the junction held 10 bases outside the gene matches.